The 27 T cell receptor beta chains given below trace back to one sample, sequenced in a study of cytomegalovirus exposure and HLA in healthy donors. PCR used 60 Vbeta primers and 13 Jbeta primers. Sequenced by immunoSEQ multiplex PCR; TCRdb stores in-frame clones only, minus some. Of 57,000 or so clones detected, 70% appear once; the ten largest clones hold roughly 21%. The specimen sequenced was PBMCs. These receptors were collected from a woman aged 60-70 years in good health and CMV-seropositive.

Note on this clone: Other nucleotide sequences from this sample produce the same CDR3. This chain uses TRBV7-6 with TRBJ2-3; D not resolved. The V and J ends lost 5 bases and 3 bases respectively, with 6 bases between them. CDR3 length: 12 amino acids. From germline, CDR1 is SGHVS and CDR2 FNYEAQ. In nucleotides, the CDR3 is TGTGCCAGCAGCCCCAGAACAGATACGCAGTATTTT. This encodes CASSPRTDTQYF.

The J gene is TRBJ1-1, the V gene TRBV9, with no clear D. This CDR3 is built from 13 residues. V was trimmed by 4 bases and J by 0 bases, leaving 7 bases between them. CDR1 is SGDLS and CDR2 is YYNGEE in the germline V gene. CDR3 sequence (DNA): TGTGCCAGCAGCAGCCAAGTGAACACTGAAGCTTTCTTT. This encodes CASSSQVNTEAFF. Full variable domain (rest looked up from reference TRBV9 and TRBJ1-1): DSGVTQTPKHLITATGQRVTLRCSPRSGDLSVYWYQQSLDQGLQFLIQYYNGEERAKGNILERFSAQQFPDLHSELNLSSLELGDSALYFCASSSQVNTEAFFGQGTRLTVV.

This sequence joins TRBV4-1 and TRBJ1-1, with D maybe TRBD1 (6 bases). Deletions cut 0 bases from V and 5 bases from J, with 10 bases between. CDR3 length: 14 residues. Germline lookup yields CDR1 MGHRA and CDR2 YSYEKL. For the CDR3, the DNA is TGCGCCAGCAGCCAAGACAGGGGATGGACTGAAGCTTTCTTT. This sequence encodes CASSQDRGWTEAFF.

This clone was seen a handful of times. V is TRBV6-5 and J is TRBJ1-3; 7 bases match TRBD1. With V trimmed by 5 bases and J by 7 bases, 11 bases remained unmatched. The CDR3 runs 15 residues. Germline CDR1 MNHEY, CDR2 SVGAGI. The CDR3, as DNA: TGTGCCAGCAGTACCGACAGGGCCGAGAAGAACACCATATATTTT. Its protein is CASSTDRAEKNTIYF.

The V call is TRBV9, the J call TRBJ2-2, with 9 bases aligning to TRBD2. Germline assignment: CDR1 SGDLS and CDR2 YYNGEE. The length of the CDR3 is 16 residues. V lost 6 bases and J lost 0; bases outside the gene matches: 6. CDR3 coding DNA: TGTGCCAGCACCCCTGTAGCGGGGGCGAACACCGGGGAGCTGTTTTTT. This codes for CASTPVAGANTGELFF.

In regard to this clone: No conserved phenylalanine or tryptophan ends this CDR3, so it is likely a read error. The limits of the CDR3 on the DNA are not certain, so only TCRdb's listed CDR3 is given. The rearrangement joins TRBV5-1 to TRBJ2-6; the table calls TRBD1, which could not be checked here. The CDR3 spans 12 residues, counting both ends. The germline gives CDR1 SGHRS, CDR2 YFSETQ. The CDR3 is CASSLSDWTGIR.

This clone turned up a few times. The rearrangement links TRBV19 to TRBJ2-7; TRBD1 aligns across 8 bases. Trimming removed 9 bases from V and 5 bases from J; junction bases left unmatched: 9. There are 13 residues in the CDR3. Germline CDR1 LNHDA, CDR2 SQIVND (reference sequence). This chain's CDR3 is CASTGTGFNEQYF. DNA of the CDR3: TGTGCCAGCACCGGGACAGGTTTTAACGAGCAGTACTTC.

The genes are TRBV30 and TRBJ1-2; no definite D call. CDR3 length: 12 amino acids. Trimming removed 3 bases from V and 4 bases from J, with 9 bases in between. Looked up from germline, CDR1 is GTSNPN and CDR2 is SVGIG (reference sequence). The DNA for the CDR3 is TGTGCCTGGAGAGACCGAGGCTATGGCTACACCTTC. Protein sequence: CAWRDRGYGYTF.

This clone was counted only a few times. The chain has TRBV6-5 and TRBJ2-7; possibly TRBD1 for D (5 bases). CDR1 is MNHEY, CDR2 SVGAGI, per germline. The CDR3 has 15 residues. Trimming cost V 6 bases and J 0 bases, with 15 bases left between them. The CDR3 loop reads CASRATAFSSYEQYF. The CDR3 DNA is TGTGCCAGCAGAGCGACAGCTTTTAGCTCCTACGAGCAGTACTTC.

The chain links TRBV6-6 to TRBJ2-5; 8 bases align to TRBD2. The V gene end was trimmed by 4 bases and the J gene end by 2 bases; junction bases not matched to a gene: 9. The CDR3 has 16 amino acids. In germline, CDR1 is MNHNY, CDR2 SVGAGI (reference sequence). The CDR3 DNA follows: TGTGCCAGCAGTTTATCGGACAGCGGGGGACAAGAGACCCAGTACTTC. Translation gives CASSLSDSGGQETQYF.

This clone was recorded a few times. This chain links TRBV4-3 with TRBJ2-7; weak D call: TRBD2 (6 bases). CDR3 length: 13 amino acids. CDR1 and CDR2 (germline): LGHNA, YSLEER. V was pared by 1 base and J by 9 bases, with 13 bases between. CDR3 amino acids: CASSQAREAVQYF. Here the CDR3 DNA reads TGCGCCAGCAGCCAAGCCAGGGAGGCCGTGCAGTACTTC.

The J gene is TRBJ2-2, the V gene TRBV4-3, with 10 bases lining up with TRBD1. The germline CDR1 and CDR2 sequences are LGHNA and YSLEER. The CDR3 consists of 17 residues. Trimming took 5 bases from V and 1 from J; bases not matched to a gene: 7. The CDR3 bases are TGCGCCAGCAGCTCATCCCGGGACAGGGGGAACACCGGGGAGCTGTTTTTT. This encodes CASSSSRDRGNTGELFF.

The chain recombines TRBV18 with TRBJ2-1; 13 bases map to TRBD2. The CDR3 consists of 17 residues. The germline V gene has CDR1 KGHSH and CDR2 LQKENI. Trimming removed 5 bases from V and 6 bases from J; junction bases left unmatched: 10. The CDR3 here is CASSSTSTSGGGNEQFF. The CDR3 coding sequence is TGTGCCAGCTCATCCACCTCAACTAGCGGGGGGGGCAATGAGCAGTTCTTC.

The chain links TRBV6-5 to TRBJ2-7, with D possibly matching TRBD1 (5 bases). The germline V and J ends were trimmed by 8 bases and 6 bases, with 11 bases remaining between them. There are 11 residues in the CDR3. Germline lookup yields CDR1 MNHEY and CDR2 SVGAGI. In DNA, the CDR3 is TGTGCCAGCGGCCCAAGGGGCGAGCAGTACTTC. It is translated as CASGPRGEQYF.

The V gene is TRBV29-1, the J gene TRBJ1-2, with D maybe TRBD1 (5 bases). Germline V lookup: CDR1 SQVTM, CDR2 ANQGSEA. V lost 6 bases, J lost 6 bases, and 20 bases lay in between. CDR3 size: 14 residues. CDR3 in amino acids: CSVVILQGGNGYTF. CDR3 DNA sequence: TGCAGCGTCGTCATCCTTCAGGGAGGTAATGGCTACACCTTC.

CDR3 protein: CASSLLGLPGLAIDEQFF. The CDR3 DNA reads TGTGCCAGCAGTCTCCTGGGACTACCGGGACTAGCGATCGATGAGCAGTTCTTC. This rearrangement joins TRBV7-6 to TRBJ2-1; TRBD2 matches 10 bases. Unmatched junction bases numbered 19, after V lost 6 bases and J lost 8 bases. Germline V lookup: CDR1 SGHVS, CDR2 FNYEAQ. The CDR3 sequence is 18 residues long.

This clone was seen a few times. V gene TRBV25-1 combines with J gene TRBJ2-7; 7 nucleotides match TRBD1. The germline gives CDR1 MGHDK, CDR2 SYGVNS. This CDR3 comprises 15 residues. J gave up 4 bases and V 3 bases, and 9 bases lay outside the gene matches. DNA for the CDR3: TGTGCCAGCAGTGACGGGAACAGGGGTACGTACGAGCAGTACTTC. It specifies CASSDGNRGTYEQYF.

The chain couples TRBV6-6 to TRBJ2-1; 10 bases are a match to TRBD2. This CDR3 contains 14 residues. CDR1 MNHNY and CDR2 SVGAGI come from the germline V gene (reference sequence). V gave up 7 bases and J gave up 2 bases; unmatched junction bases: 2. The chain's CDR3 is CASKAGGAYNEQFF. The CDR3 DNA sequence: TGTGCCAGCAAAGCGGGGGGGGCCTACAATGAGCAGTTCTTC.

To note about this clone: Compared with germline, one end of the junction differs, possibly owing to a read error. The chain recombines TRBV4-1 with TRBJ1-5, with D maybe TRBD1 (5 bases). The germline gives CDR1 MGHRA, CDR2 YSYEKL. This CDR3 has 16 amino acids. CDR3 protein: CARSQYKDNPNQPQHF. The CDR3, as DNA: TGCGCCCGCAGCCAATACAAGGACAACCCCAATCAGCCCCAGCATTTT.

The V call is TRBV5-1, the J call TRBJ2-2; D not certain. CDR1 and CDR2 from the germline V gene are SGHRS and YFSETQ. The V gene lost 5 bases and the J gene lost 4 bases, with 6 bases spanning the gap. This CDR3 has 12 amino acids. The CDR3 nucleotides read TGCGCCAGCAGGGAGTTCACCGGGGAGCTGTTTTTT. This codes for CASREFTGELFF.

The chain recombines TRBV10-3 with TRBJ2-7; 12 bases are a match to TRBD2. Germline V gives CDR1 ENHRY, CDR2 SYGVKD. V was pared by 0 bases and J by 1 base, with 7 bases of the junction left unmatched. This CDR3 is built from 18 residues. The DNA for the CDR3 is TGTGCCATCAGTGAGTCCCGGACTAGCGGGGCCCGATCCTACGAGCAGTACTTC. It codes for CAISESRTSGARSYEQYF.

This clone was seen a single time. V usage is TRBV6-1 and J usage is TRBJ2-5, with 7 nucleotides matching TRBD1. The better agreement between TRBJ2-7 and the DNA end casts doubt on the J call. Germline V gene sequence: CDR1 MNHNS, CDR2 SASEGT. This CDR3 is built from 13 residues. CDR3 DNA: TGTGCCAGCGTAAAACAGGGGATCAACGAGCAGTACTTC. This sequence encodes CASVKQGINEQYF.

This chain connects TRBV19 to TRBJ2-5; 9 nucleotides align to TRBD1. The J call may be in error: the DNA end matches TRBJ2-7 better. This CDR3 has 17 residues. Germline-derived CDR1 and CDR2 are LNHDA and SQIVND (reference sequence). The CDR3 is CASSTVSRDRVSYEQYF. CDR3 nucleotides: TGTGCCAGTAGTACCGTTTCCCGGGACAGGGTCTCCTACGAGCAGTACTTC.

This clone was counted only a few times. The chain links TRBV5-1 to TRBJ2-2; D gene uncertain. Germline V gene lookup returns CDR1 SGHRS and CDR2 YFSETQ. V lost 0 bases to trimming and J lost 7 bases, with 7 bases between them. This CDR3 is 13 amino acids long. Here the CDR3 reads CASSLAVNGELFF. The CDR3 DNA sequence: TGCGCCAGCAGCTTGGCAGTAAACGGGGAGCTGTTTTTT.

The genes are TRBV6-5 and TRBJ1-2; TRBD1 aligns across 10 bases. In germline, CDR1 is MNHEY, CDR2 SVGAGI. V trimming: 0 bases; J trimming: 5 bases; junction bases outside the gene matches: 3. This CDR3 is built from 15 residues. The CDR3 sequence is CASSYSRDRGYGYTF. The CDR3 DNA follows: TGTGCCAGCAGTTACTCCCGGGACAGGGGATATGGCTACACCTTC.

This clone was seen once. This chain joins TRBV19 and TRBJ1-1; possibly TRBD1 for D (5 bases). V gave up 3 bases and J gave up 0 bases, with 8 bases separating them. Germline assignment: CDR1 LNHDA and CDR2 SQIVND (reference sequence). CDR3 size: 14 residues. The CDR3 reads CASSIGDLNTEAFF. For the CDR3, the DNA is TGTGCCAGTAGTATCGGGGACTTGAACACTGAAGCTTTCTTT.

The rearrangement links TRBV6-5 to TRBJ1-2; the match to TRBD1 covers 9 bases. CDR3 length: 15 amino acids. Trimming cost V 5 bases and J 0 bases; bases outside gene matches: 4. The germline V gene has CDR1 MNHEY and CDR2 SVGAGI. The DNA of the CDR3 is TGTGCCAGCAGTACAGGGGGCTACACTAACTATGGCTACACCTTC. It encodes CASSTGGYTNYGYTF.